This is a list of T cell receptor beta chains from one sample in a study of CD8 T cells in ankylosing spondylitis. One entry per CDR3 protein results from TCRdb running MiXCR on the 5' RACE reads. In the table there are hundreds of thousands of distinct CDR3 sequences, approximately 24% of which are singletons. The sample was blood, either unsorted or a sorted T cell fraction (not recorded which). All receptors come from a male donor with ankylosing spondylitis or in good health (not recorded which). CDR3s include the opening cysteine and the closing phenylalanine or tryptophan. D genes are given only for firm matches. The size field is filled for only some rows; it gives once, few, many or a size class.

clone_size d_call j_call cdr3_length v_call cdr3_aa cdr3_nt
- - TRBJ2-7 14 TRBV12-3/TRBV12-4 CASSPVGARYEQYF TGTGCCAGCAGTCCAGTTGGGGCCCGCTACGAGCAGTACTTC
- TRBD2 TRBJ2-1 15 TRBV5-1 CASSPRLAGGHEQFF TGCGCCAGCAGCCCTCGACTAGCGGGAGGGCATGAGCAGTTCTTC
- TRBD2 TRBJ2-5 15 TRBV20-1 CSAQGTSGSQETQYF TGCAGTGCTCAAGGGACTAGCGGGAGCCAAGAGACCCAGTACTTC
many TRBD1 TRBJ2-4 14 TRBV20-1 CSATGQFDKNIQYF TGCAGTGCTACGGGACAGTTCGACAAAAACATTCAGTACTTC
many TRBD2 TRBJ2-1 15 TRBV5-1 CASSLGTSGYNEQFF TGTGCCAGCAGCTTAGGGACTAGCGGCTACAATGAGCAGTTCTTC
many - TRBJ2-3 14 TRBV29-1 CSVVVDLSTDTQYF TGCAGCGTTGTGGTGGATCTTAGCACAGATACGCAGTATTTT
- - TRBJ1-2 15 TRBV11-2 CASSLDLAGAYGYTF TGTGCCAGCAGCTTAGATCTCGCAGGAGCCTATGGCTACACCTTC
few - TRBJ2-7 15 TRBV20-1 CSARSRKGGPYEQYF TGCAGTGCTAGATCACGTAAGGGGGGGCCGTACGAGCAGTACTTC
- TRBD2 TRBJ2-1 14 TRBV20-1 CSATGTRGLGEQFF TGCAGTGCCACCGGGACTAGGGGCCTTGGTGAGCAGTTCTTC
many - TRBJ2-7 12 TRBV4-2 CASSQVSNEQYF TGTGCCAGCAGCCAAGTTAGCAACGAGCAGTACTTC
- TRBD2 TRBJ2-5 13 TRBV7-8 CASSPGIGGTRYF TGTGCCAGCAGCCCTGGTATCGGGGGGACCCGGTACTTC
few - TRBJ2-1 16 TRBV5-5 CASSWGASHSYNEQFF TGTGCCAGCAGCTGGGGGGCTAGTCACTCCTACAATGAGCAGTTCTTC
many - TRBJ1-3 17 TRBV6-5 CASSYSTPGGSGNTIYF TGTGCCAGCAGTTACTCAACGCCGGGAGGTTCCGGAAACACCATATATTTT
many TRBD1 TRBJ2-1 14 TRBV29-1 CSVERTGSYNEQFF TGCAGCGTTGAAAGGACAGGCTCCTACAATGAGCAGTTCTTC
many TRBD2 TRBJ2-1 15 TRBV20-1 CSARARLAGKNEQFF TGCAGTGCTAGAGCCCGACTAGCGGGGAAGAATGAGCAGTTCTTC
many TRBD2 TRBJ2-1 19 TRBV10-3 CAITLLPLTSGASYNEQFF TGTGCCATCACACTATTGCCCCTGACTAGCGGGGCGTCCTACAATGAGCAGTTCTTC
few - TRBJ2-3 15 TRBV20-1 CSARVGRWGTDTQYF TGCAGTGCTAGAGTGGGGAGGTGGGGCACAGATACGCAGTATTTT
- - TRBJ2-1 16 TRBV4-1 CASSLRTVGQYNEQFF TGCGCCAGCAGCCTTCGGACTGTGGGGCAATACAATGAGCAGTTCTTC
many TRBD2 TRBJ2-5 14 TRBV12-3/TRBV12-4 CASSLVAGGETQYF TGTGCCAGCAGTTTGGTAGCGGGAGGCGAGACCCAGTACTTC
- - TRBJ1-4 13 TRBV2 CASSQDSNEKLFF TGTGCCAGCAGCCAGGACAGTAATGAAAAACTGTTTTTT
- - TRBJ2-3 15 TRBV6-5 CASSYSVTGGDTQYF TGTGCCAGCAGTTACTCGGTCACGGGTGGAGATACGCAGTATTTT
few - TRBJ1-1 15 TRBV20-1 CSARAQGMRNTEAFF TGCAGTGCTAGAGCTCAGGGGATGAGGAACACTGAAGCTTTCTTT
many - TRBJ1-2 12 TRBV3-1 CASSLTDYGYTF TGTGCCAGCAGCCTGACAGATTATGGCTACACCTTC
few - TRBJ1-2 15 TRBV7-9 CASSPRRGPDYGYTF TGTGCCAGCAGCCCCCGGCGGGGCCCGGACTATGGCTACACCTTC
few - TRBJ2-7 11 TRBV29-1 CSVVLGYEQYF TGCAGCGTTGTACTAGGTTACGAGCAGTACTTC
- - TRBJ2-1 14 TRBV6-1 CASSSTFSDNEQFF TGTGCCAGCAGCTCCACGTTTTCGGACAATGAGCAGTTCTTC